What follows are 13 T cell receptor beta chains derived from one specimen sequenced in a study of T cell changes during pregnancy in multiple sclerosis. Sequenced by immunoSEQ multiplex PCR; TCRdb stores in-frame clones only, minus some. This sample has around 65,000 clones, with about 92% found just once. Sequenced here: peripheral blood, sampled in the first trimester of pregnancy. These receptors came from a female donor in good health, enrolled as a control in a pregnancy study.

With regard to this clone: One end of the junction varies from germline; a read error may be responsible. The CDR3 nucleotides read TGTGCCAGCAGTTTAGGACAGGGTAGGGACGAGCAGTACTTC. This translates into CASSLGQGRDEQYF. This sequence joins TRBV7-9 and TRBJ2-7; TRBD1 agrees at 8 bases. Germline lookup yields CDR1 SEHNR and CDR2 FQNEAQ (reference sequence). This CDR3 has 14 residues.

This chain connects TRBV7-3 to TRBJ2-2; D is perhaps TRBD2 (5 bases). Trimming shortened V by 2 bases and J by 5 bases, and 12 bases separated the two germline ends. The CDR3 contains 15 residues. Looked up from germline, CDR1 is SGHTA and CDR2 is FQGTGA. The DNA for the CDR3 is TGTGCCAGCAGCTTACAGGACTTGGGAACCGGGGAGCTGTTTTTT. Translating it yields CASSLQDLGTGELFF.

The chain recombines TRBV11-3 with TRBJ2-3, with D maybe TRBD1 (6 bases). The V gene lost 5 bases and the J gene lost 6 bases, with 12 bases spanning the gap. In germline, CDR1 is SGHNT, CDR2 YENEEA. The CDR3 extends over 13 amino acids. The CDR3 protein is CASSPDTGDTQYF. In DNA form, the CDR3 reads TGTGCCAGCAGCCCCGATACAGGGGATACGCAGTATTTT.

CDR3 loop: CASSFWGVSGNTIYF. The CDR3 DNA follows: TGTGCCAGCAGTTTTTGGGGAGTCTCTGGAAACACCATATATTTT. The chain carries TRBV28 and TRBJ1-3; no firm D call. The germline V gene has CDR1 MDHEN and CDR2 SYDVKM. The CDR3 is 15 amino acids. The V and J ends lost 3 bases and 0 bases respectively, with 9 bases between them.

V gene TRBV30 combines with J gene TRBJ1-2; possible D gene TRBD1, 5 bases. CDR1 is GTSNPN, CDR2 SVGIG, per germline (reference sequence). The CDR3 has 15 amino acids. V lost 0 bases and J 10 bases, leaving 21 bases between the germline ends. CDR3 DNA: TGTGCCTGGAGTGTAAGCGGGGGTAGAGGACAAGACTACACCTTC. Translated: CAWSVSGGRGQDYTF.

The chain carries TRBV6-1 and TRBJ1-1; no clear D. Germline V gene sequence: CDR1 MNHNS, CDR2 SASEGT. The V end lost 11 bases, the J end lost 0 bases, and 13 bases lay between the germline ends. The CDR3 totals 13 residues. CDR3 residues: CASLGVMNTEAFF. Here the CDR3 DNA reads TGTGCCTCCCTAGGCGTAATGAACACTGAAGCTTTCTTT.

The chain is built from TRBV7-3 and TRBJ2-1; 8 nucleotides line up with TRBD2. Trimming at V came to 1 base and at J to 4 bases, leaving 6 bases not matched to a gene. From germline, CDR1 is SGHTA and CDR2 FQGTGA. The CDR3 has 16 residues. CDR3 bases: TGTGCCAGCAGCTTAAGCGGGGGGTTTTCTTACAATGAGCAGTTCTTC. Protein product: CASSLSGGFSYNEQFF. The full variable domain, its missing parts supplied by reference TRBV7-3 and TRBJ2-1, is GAGVSQTPSNKVTEKGKYVELRCDPISGHTALYWYRQSLGQGPEFLIYFQGTGAADDSGLPNDRFFAVRPEGSVSTLKIQRTERGDSAVYLCASSLSGGFSYNEQFFGPGTRLTVL.

The chain employs TRBV10-3 and TRBJ1-2, with a possible D match to TRBD1 (5 bases). Germline assignment: CDR1 ENHRY and CDR2 SYGVKD. The length of the CDR3 is 13 residues. Trimming cost V 3 bases and J 8 bases, with 13 bases left between them. The CDR3 region has the DNA TGTGCCATCAGTGATAAGCGGGGCGGGGGCTACACCTTC. It codes for CAISDKRGGGYTF.

The rearrangement uses TRBV7-2 and TRBJ2-7, with a weak D call TRBD2 (6 bases). Germline CDR1 and CDR2: SGHTA and FQGNSA. The CDR3 spans 15 residues. V was shortened by 2 bases and J by 2 bases, with 13 bases between the two germline ends. CDR3 sequence (DNA): TGTGCCAGCAGCTTATCCGGCGGGGTTACCTACGAGCAGTACTTC. Translation gives CASSLSGGVTYEQYF.

This clone was seen just once. The rearrangement joins TRBV4-3 to TRBJ2-5, with D possibly matching TRBD2 (6 bases). This CDR3 comprises 15 residues. The V gene's germline CDR1 is LGHNA and CDR2 YSLEER. Trimming took 0 bases from V and 2 from J, leaving 10 bases between them. Written as DNA, the CDR3 is TGCGCCAGCAGCCAAGATTGGAGGGAGCAAGAGACCCAGTACTTC. It translates to CASSQDWREQETQYF.

The CDR3 DNA sequence: TGTGCCAGTATTCGGACTAGCGGGGGGGGGCTTGGTTATGAGCAGTTCTTC. It is translated as CASIRTSGGGLGYEQFF. This chain links TRBV19 with TRBJ2-1; 15 nucleotides match TRBD2. Germline V CDR1 and CDR2: LNHDA, SQIVND (reference sequence). The junction had 12 bases not matched to a gene; V was cut back by 7 bases and J by 8 bases. The CDR3 has 17 amino acids.

The chain carries TRBV11-3 and TRBJ2-3, with D possibly being TRBD1 (6 bases). Germline CDR1 and CDR2: SGHNT and YENEEA. The V end was cut by 2 bases, the J end by 5 bases, with 14 bases between. The CDR3 contains 15 residues. CDR3 in DNA: TGTGCCAGCAGCTTACGAACAGGGCAGGGAGATACGCAGTATTTT. This gives the protein CASSLRTGQGDTQYF.

This rearrangement joins TRBV27 to TRBJ2-7; 8 positions agree with TRBD1. V lost 3 bases to trimming and J lost 1 base; unmatched junction nucleotides: 2. Germline V gene data show CDR1 as MNHEY and CDR2 as SMNVEV (reference sequence). The CDR3 loop spans 14 amino acids. In DNA, the CDR3 is TGTGCCAGCAGTTTTAACAGGGGGTCCTACGAGCAGTACTTC. This codes for CASSFNRGSYEQYF.